This T cell receptor beta chain was observed in a study of blood T cell repertoires in COVID-19. This clone was seen a handful of times. This table comes from immunoSEQ multiplex PCR, and its TCRdb copy is limited to in-frame clones, with some not included. The sample lists 150,000 to 200,000 clones, around 72% occurring once. The CDR3 covers 15 residues. Germline V gives CDR1 SGHNT, CDR2 YYREEE (reference sequence). V lost 2 bases, J lost 5 bases, and 16 bases lay in between. This receptor was taken from a woman of 80 years or more with acute or convalescent COVID-19. The sequenced material came from peripheral blood. This chain joins TRBV5-4 and TRBJ1-1; D gene unclear. For the CDR3, the DNA is TGTGCCAGCAGCTTCCCGAACCCGGGGATAACTGAAGCTTTCTTT. Its protein product is CASSFPNPGITEAFF.